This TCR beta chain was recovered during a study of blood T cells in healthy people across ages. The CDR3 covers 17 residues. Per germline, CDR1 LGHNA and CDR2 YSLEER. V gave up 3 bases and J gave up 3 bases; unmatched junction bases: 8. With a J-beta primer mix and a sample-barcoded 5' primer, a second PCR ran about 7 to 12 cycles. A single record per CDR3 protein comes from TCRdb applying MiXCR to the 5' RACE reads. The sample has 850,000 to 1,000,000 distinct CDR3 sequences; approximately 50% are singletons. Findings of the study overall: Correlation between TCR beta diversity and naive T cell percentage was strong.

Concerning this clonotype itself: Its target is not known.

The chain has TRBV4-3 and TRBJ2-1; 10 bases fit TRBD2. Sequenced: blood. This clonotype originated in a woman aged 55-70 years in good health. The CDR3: CASSQADSGRFYNEQFF. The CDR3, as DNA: TGCGCCAGCAGCCAGGCTGATAGCGGGAGGTTCTACAATGAGCAGTTCTTC.